Shown below are 5 T cell receptor beta chains from a single sample sequenced in a study of blood T cell repertoires in COVID-19. Data came from immunoSEQ multiplex PCR; TCRdb stores just in-frame clones and leaves some out. The table lists around 470,000 clones, 89% of them singletons. Sample: peripheral blood. Receptor source: a man aged 18 to 29 with COVID-19, enrolled during active disease.

The chain uses TRBV5-1 and TRBJ2-7; 7 positions match TRBD1. The junction had 5 bases not matched to a gene; V was cut back by 2 bases and J by 3 bases. This CDR3 is built from 14 residues. Looked up from germline, CDR1 is SGHRS and CDR2 is YFSETQ. The chain's CDR3 is CASSLDREFYEQYF. CDR3 DNA: TGCGCCAGCAGCTTAGACAGGGAATTCTACGAGCAGTACTTC.

The J gene is TRBJ2-1, the V gene TRBV30, with 14 bases matching TRBD2. CDR1 and CDR2 from the germline V gene are GTSNPN and SVGIG (reference sequence). CDR3 length: 17 amino acids. The J segment lost 6 bases and the V segment lost 4 bases, leaving 11 bases of the junction unmatched. The CDR3 sequence is CAWMKMGLAGVPNEQFF. CDR3 coding DNA: TGTGCCTGGATGAAAATGGGACTAGCGGGAGTCCCCAATGAGCAGTTCTTC.

The chain carries TRBV14 and TRBJ2-5, with 7 bases fitting TRBD2. The V and J ends lost 2 bases and 4 bases, in that order; junction bases with no gene match: 4. The V gene's germline CDR1 is SGHDN and CDR2 FVKESK. The CDR3 spans 14 residues. CDR3 residues: CASSQLAETETQYF. The DNA for the CDR3 is TGTGCCAGCAGCCAACTAGCGGAAACAGAGACCCAGTACTTC.

The chain couples TRBV9 to TRBJ1-5, with TRBD1 matching 9 bases. Trimming cost V 4 bases and J 0 bases; bases outside gene matches: 8. There are 17 residues in the CDR3. The V gene's germline CDR1 is SGDLS and CDR2 YYNGEE. Here the CDR3 reads CASSPGQGQYSNQPQHF. CDR3 nucleotide sequence: TGTGCCAGCAGCCCGGGACAGGGACAATATAGCAATCAGCCCCAGCATTTT.

The table lists this clone with a count of one. J is TRBJ2-1 and V is TRBV18, with D possibly TRBD2 on 5 matching bases. Trimming pared 1 base from V and 5 bases from J, leaving 9 bases between. The germline V gene has CDR1 KGHSH and CDR2 LQKENI. This CDR3 has 14 residues. The CDR3 region has the DNA TGTGCCAGCTCACCACAACTAGGGAACAATGAGCAGTTCTTC. Its protein product is CASSPQLGNNEQFF.